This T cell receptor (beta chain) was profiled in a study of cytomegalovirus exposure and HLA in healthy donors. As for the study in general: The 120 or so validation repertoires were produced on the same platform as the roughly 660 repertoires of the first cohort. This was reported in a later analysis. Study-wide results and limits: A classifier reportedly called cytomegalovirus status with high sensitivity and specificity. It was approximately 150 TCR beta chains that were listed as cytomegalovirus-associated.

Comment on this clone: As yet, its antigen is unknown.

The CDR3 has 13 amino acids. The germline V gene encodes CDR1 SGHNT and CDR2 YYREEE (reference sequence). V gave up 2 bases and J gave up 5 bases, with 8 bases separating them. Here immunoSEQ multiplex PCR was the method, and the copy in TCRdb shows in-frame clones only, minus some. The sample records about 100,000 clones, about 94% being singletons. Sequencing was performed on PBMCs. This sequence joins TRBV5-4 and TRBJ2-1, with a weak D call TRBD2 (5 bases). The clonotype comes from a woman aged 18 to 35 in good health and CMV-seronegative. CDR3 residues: CASSFGENNEQFF. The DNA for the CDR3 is TGTGCCAGCAGCTTCGGGGAGAACAATGAGCAGTTCTTC.